This TCR beta chain was profiled in a study of blood T cell repertoires in COVID-19. Study information: Acute and convalescent COVID-19 specimens originated in the United States, Italy and Spain. From T cells, B-cell-depleted T cells, or PBMCs came the material, which was cDNA or gDNA.

Under the authors' procedure: The assay estimated nucleated cells by amplifying reference gene primers. Data came from immunoSEQ multiplex PCR; TCRdb stores just in-frame clones and leaves some out. The DNA gave D and trimming, while V, J and clone size come from that table. The top ten hold roughly a sixth of the sample, which has over 70,000 clones, roughly 90% seen once. CDR3 length equals 14 residues. J lost 6 bases, V lost 1 base, and 3 bases had no gene match. Germline CDR1 reads LNHDA; CDR2 reads SQIVND (reference sequence). The sequence was obtained from a human donor in a cohort sampled during active COVID-19. V and J are TRBV19 and TRBJ2-1; 7 nucleotides align to TRBD2. Input material: peripheral blood. CDR3 region: CASSIAWGGNEQFF. CDR3 DNA sequence: TGTGCCAGTAGTATAGCTTGGGGGGGCAATGAGCAGTTCTTC.